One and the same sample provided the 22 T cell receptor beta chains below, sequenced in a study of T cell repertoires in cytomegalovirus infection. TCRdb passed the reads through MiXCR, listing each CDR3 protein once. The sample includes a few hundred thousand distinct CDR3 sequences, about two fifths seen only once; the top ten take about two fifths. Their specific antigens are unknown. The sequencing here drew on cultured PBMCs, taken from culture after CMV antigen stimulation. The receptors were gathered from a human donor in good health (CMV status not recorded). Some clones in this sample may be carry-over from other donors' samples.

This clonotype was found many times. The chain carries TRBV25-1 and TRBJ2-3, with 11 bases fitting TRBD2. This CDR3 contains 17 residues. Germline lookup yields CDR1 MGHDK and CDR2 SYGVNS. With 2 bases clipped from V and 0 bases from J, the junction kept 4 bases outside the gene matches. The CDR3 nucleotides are TGTGCCAGCAGTGAACTAGCGGGGGGCTCTAGCACAGATACGCAGTATTTT. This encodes CASSELAGGSSTDTQYF.

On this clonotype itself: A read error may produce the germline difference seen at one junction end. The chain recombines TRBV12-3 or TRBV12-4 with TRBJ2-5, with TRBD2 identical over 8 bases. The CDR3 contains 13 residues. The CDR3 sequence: CASSLGRGETQCF. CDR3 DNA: TGTGCCAGCAGTCTAGGGCGGGGGGAGACCCAGTGCTTC.

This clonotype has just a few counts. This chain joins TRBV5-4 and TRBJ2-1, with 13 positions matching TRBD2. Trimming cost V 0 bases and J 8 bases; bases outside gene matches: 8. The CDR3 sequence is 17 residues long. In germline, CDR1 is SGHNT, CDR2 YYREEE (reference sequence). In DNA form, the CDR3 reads TGTGCCAGCAGCTTGGCCCGAACTAGCGGGGGGGCGTATGAGCAGTTCTTC. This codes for CASSLARTSGGAYEQFF. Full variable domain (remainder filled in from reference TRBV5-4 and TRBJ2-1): ETGVTQSPTHLIKTRGQQVTLRCSSQSGHNTVSWYQQALGQGPQFIFQYYREEENGRGNFPPRFSGLQFPNYSSELNVNALELDDSALYLCASSLARTSGGAYEQFFGPGTRLTVL.

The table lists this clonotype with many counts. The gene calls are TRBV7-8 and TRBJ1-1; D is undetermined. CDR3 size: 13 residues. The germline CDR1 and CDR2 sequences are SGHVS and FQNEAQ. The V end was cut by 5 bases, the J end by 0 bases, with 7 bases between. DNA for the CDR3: TGTGCCAGCAGCCCCCGTATGAACACTGAAGCTTTCTTT. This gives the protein CASSPRMNTEAFF.

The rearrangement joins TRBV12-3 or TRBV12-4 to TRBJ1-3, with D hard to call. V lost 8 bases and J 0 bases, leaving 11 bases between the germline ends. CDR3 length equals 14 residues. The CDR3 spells CASRREASGNTIYF. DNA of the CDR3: TGTGCCAGCCGCCGAGAAGCCTCTGGAAACACCATATATTTT.

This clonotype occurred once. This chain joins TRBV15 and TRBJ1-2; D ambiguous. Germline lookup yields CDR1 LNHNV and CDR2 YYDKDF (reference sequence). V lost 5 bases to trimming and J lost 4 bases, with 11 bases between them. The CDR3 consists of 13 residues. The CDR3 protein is CATSGGYGYGYTF. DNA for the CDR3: TGTGCCACCAGCGGAGGTTACGGCTATGGCTACACCTTC.

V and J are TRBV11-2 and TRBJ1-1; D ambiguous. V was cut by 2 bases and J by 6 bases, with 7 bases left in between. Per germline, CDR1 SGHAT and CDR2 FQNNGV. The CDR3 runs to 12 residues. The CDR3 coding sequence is TGTGCCAGCAGCTTACGGGATTCTGAAGCTTTCTTT. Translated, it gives CASSLRDSEAFF. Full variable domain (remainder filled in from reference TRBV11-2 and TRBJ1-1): EAGVAQSPRYKIIEKRQSVAFWCNPISGHATLYWYQQILGQGPKLLIQFQNNGVVDDSQLPKDRFSAERLKGVDSTLKIQPAKLEDSAVYLCASSLRDSEAFFGQGTRLTVV.

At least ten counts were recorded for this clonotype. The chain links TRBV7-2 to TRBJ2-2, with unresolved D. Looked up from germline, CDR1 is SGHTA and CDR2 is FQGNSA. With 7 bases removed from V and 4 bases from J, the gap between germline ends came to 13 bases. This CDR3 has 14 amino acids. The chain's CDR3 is CASTRTSTTGELFF. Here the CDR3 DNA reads TGTGCCAGCACCCGGACCTCGACCACCGGGGAGCTGTTTTTT.

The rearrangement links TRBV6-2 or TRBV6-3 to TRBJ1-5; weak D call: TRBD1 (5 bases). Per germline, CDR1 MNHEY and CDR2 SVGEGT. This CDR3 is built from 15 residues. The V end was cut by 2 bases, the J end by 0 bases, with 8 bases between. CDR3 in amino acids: CASSYQTVSNQPQHF. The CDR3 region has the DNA TGTGCCAGCAGTTACCAGACAGTTAGCAATCAGCCCCAGCATTTT.

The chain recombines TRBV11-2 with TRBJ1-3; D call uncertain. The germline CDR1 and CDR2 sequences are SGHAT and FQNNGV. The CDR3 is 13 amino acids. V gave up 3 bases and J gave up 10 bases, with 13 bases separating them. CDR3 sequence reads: CASSFNGGKTIYF. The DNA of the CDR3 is TGTGCCAGCAGCTTCAATGGCGGGAAAACCATATATTTT.

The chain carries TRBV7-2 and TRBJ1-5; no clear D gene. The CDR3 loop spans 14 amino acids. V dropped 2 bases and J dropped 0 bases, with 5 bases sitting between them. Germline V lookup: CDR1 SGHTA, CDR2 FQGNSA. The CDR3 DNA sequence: TGTGCCAGCAGCTTAAGGTATAGCAATCAGCCCCAGCATTTT. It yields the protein CASSLRYSNQPQHF.

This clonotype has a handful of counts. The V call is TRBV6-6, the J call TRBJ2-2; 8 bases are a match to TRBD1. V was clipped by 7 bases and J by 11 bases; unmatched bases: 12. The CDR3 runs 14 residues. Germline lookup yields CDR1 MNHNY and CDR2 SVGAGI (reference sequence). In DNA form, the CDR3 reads TGTGCCAGCAAACGGTTTTCAGGGGGCGGCGAGCTGTTTTTT. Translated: CASKRFSGGGELFF.

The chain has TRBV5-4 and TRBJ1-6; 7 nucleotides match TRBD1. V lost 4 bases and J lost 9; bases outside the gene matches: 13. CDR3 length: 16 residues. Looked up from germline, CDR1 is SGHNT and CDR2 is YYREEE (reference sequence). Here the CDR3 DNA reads TGTGCCAGCAGCACCGGACAGGCGGGACGGGGTTCACCCCTCCACTTT. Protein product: CASSTGQAGRGSPLHF.

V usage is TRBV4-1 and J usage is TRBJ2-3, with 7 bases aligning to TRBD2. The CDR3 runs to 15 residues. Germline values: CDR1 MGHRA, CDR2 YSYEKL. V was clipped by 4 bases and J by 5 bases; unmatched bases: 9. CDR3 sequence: CASSPFSGDGDTQYF. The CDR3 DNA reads TGCGCCAGCAGCCCGTTCAGCGGGGACGGAGATACGCAGTATTTT.

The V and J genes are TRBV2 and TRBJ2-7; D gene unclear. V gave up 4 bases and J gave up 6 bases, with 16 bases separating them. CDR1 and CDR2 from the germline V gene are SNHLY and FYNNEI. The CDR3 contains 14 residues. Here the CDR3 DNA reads TGTGCCAGCAGTGGAGAGAGCCCACCCTCCGAGCAGTACTTC. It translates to CASSGESPPSEQYF. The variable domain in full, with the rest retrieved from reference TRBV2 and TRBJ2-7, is EPEVTQTPSHQVTQMGQEVILRCVPISNHLYFYWYRQILGQKVEFLVSFYNNEISEKSEIFDDQFSVERPDGSNFTLKIRSTKLEDSAMYFCASSGESPPSEQYFGPGTRLTVT.

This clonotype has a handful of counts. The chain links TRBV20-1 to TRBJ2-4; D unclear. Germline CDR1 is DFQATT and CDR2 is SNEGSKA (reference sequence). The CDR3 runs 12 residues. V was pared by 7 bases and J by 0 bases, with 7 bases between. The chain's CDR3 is CSGAAAKNIQYF. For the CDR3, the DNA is TGCAGTGGGGCGGCAGCCAAAAACATTCAGTACTTC.

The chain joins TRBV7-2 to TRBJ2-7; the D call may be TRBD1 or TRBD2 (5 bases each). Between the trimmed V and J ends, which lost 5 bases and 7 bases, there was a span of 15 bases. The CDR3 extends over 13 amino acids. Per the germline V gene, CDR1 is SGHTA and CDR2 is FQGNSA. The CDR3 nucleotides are TGTGCCAGCAGCCTCGGAGACAGAGGGGAGCAGTACTTC. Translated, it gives CASSLGDRGEQYF. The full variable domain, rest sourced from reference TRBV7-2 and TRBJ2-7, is GAGVSQSPSNKVTEKGKDVELRCDPISGHTALYWYRQSLGQGLEFLIYFQGNSAPDKSGLPSDRFSAERTGGSVSTLTIQRTQQEDSAVYLCASSLGDRGEQYFGPGTRLTVT.

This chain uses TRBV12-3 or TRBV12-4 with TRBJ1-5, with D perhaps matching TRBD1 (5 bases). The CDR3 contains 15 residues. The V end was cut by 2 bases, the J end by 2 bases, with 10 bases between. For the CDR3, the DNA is TGTGCCAGCAGTTTAAATCTGGGGGGCAATCAGCCCCAGCATTTT. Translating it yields CASSLNLGGNQPQHF.

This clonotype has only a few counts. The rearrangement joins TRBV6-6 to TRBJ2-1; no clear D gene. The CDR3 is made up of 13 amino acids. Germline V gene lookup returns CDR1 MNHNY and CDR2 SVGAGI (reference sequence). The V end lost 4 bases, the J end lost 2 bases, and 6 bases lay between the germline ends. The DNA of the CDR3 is TGTGCCAGCAGTTTCGGCCCCTACAATGAGCAGTTCTTC. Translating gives CASSFGPYNEQFF.

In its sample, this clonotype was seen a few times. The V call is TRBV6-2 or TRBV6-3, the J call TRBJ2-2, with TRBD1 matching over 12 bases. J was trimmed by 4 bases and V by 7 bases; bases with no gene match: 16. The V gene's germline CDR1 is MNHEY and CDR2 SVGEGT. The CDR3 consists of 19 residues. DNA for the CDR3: TGTGCCAGCAACGACCGGGACAGGGGGCCCCTGGGGATCACCGGGGAGCTGTTTTTT. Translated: CASNDRDRGPLGITGELFF.

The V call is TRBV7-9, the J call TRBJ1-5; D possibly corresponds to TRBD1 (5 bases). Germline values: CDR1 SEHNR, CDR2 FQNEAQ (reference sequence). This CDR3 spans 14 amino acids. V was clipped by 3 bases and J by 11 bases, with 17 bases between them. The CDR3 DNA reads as TGTGCCAGCAGCTTTGGAGGGGCCTCATCGGCCCAGCATTTT. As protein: CASSFGGASSAQHF.

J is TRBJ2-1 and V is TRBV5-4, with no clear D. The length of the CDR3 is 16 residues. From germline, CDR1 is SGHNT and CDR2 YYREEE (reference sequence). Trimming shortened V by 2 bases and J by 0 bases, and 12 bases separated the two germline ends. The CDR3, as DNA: TGTGCCAGCAGCTTAGGCTCACCAGGCTCCTACAATGAGCAGTTCTTC. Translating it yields CASSLGSPGSYNEQFF.